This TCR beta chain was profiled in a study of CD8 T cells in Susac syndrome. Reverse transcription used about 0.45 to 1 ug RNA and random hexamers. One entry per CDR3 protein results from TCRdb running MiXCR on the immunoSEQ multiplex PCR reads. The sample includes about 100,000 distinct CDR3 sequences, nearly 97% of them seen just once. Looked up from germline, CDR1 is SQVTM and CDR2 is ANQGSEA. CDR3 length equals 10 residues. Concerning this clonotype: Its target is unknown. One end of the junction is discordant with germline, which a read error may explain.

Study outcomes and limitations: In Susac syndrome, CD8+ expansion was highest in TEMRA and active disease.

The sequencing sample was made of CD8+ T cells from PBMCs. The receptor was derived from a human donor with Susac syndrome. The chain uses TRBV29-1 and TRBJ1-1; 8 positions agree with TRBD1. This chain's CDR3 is CSAEGQVRLF. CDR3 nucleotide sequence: TGCAGCGCAGAGGGACAGGTACGGCTCTTT.